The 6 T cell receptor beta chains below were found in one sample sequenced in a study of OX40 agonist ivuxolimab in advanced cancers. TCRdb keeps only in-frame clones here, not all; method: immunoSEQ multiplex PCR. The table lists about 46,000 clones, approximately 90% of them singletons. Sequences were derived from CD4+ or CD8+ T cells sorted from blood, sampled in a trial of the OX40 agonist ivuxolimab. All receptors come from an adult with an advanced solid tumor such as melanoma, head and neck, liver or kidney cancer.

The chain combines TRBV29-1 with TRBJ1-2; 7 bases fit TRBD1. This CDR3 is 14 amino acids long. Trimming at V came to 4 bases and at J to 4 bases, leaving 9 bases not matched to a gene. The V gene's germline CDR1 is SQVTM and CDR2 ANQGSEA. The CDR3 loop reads CSVGSLTGTYGYTF. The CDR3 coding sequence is TGCAGCGTTGGCTCCCTGACAGGGACCTATGGCTACACCTTC.

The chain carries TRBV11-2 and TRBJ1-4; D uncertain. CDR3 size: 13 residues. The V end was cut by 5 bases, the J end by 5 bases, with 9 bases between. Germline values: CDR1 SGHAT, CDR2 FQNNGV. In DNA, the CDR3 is TGTGCCAGCAGCGTCCCGGGGAATGAAAAACTGTTTTTT. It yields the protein CASSVPGNEKLFF. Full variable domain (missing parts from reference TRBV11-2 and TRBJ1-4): EAGVAQSPRYKIIEKRQSVAFWCNPISGHATLYWYQQILGQGPKLLIQFQNNGVVDDSQLPKDRFSAERLKGVDSTLKIQPAKLEDSAVYLCASSVPGNEKLFFGSGTQLSVL.

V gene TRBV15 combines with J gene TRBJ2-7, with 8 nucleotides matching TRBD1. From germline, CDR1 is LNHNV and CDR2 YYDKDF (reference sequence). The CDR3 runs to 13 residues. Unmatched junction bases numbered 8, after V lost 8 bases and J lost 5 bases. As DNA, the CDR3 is TGTGCCACCGGTGGACAGGGTCCCCACGAGCAGTACTTC. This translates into CATGGQGPHEQYF. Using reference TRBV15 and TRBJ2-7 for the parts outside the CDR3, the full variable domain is DAMVIQNPRYQVTQFGKPVTLSCSQTLNHNVMYWYQQKSSQAPKLLFHYYDKDFNNEADTPDNFQSRRPNTSFCFLDIRSPGLGDTAMYLCATGGQGPHEQYFGPGTRLTVT.

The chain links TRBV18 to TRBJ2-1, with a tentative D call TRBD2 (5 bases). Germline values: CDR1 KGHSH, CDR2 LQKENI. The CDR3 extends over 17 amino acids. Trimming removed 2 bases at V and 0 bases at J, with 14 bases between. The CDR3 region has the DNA TGTGCCAGCTCACCATACCCCGACGGAGGCTCCTACAATGAGCAGTTCTTC. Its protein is CASSPYPDGGSYNEQFF.

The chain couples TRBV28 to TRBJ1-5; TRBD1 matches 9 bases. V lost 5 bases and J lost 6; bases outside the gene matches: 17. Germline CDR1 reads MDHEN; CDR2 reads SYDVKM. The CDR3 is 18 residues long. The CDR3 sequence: CASSLNRDRDLSGQPQHF. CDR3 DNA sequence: TGTGCCAGCAGTCTTAACCGGGACAGGGACCTCTCCGGTCAGCCCCAGCATTTT.

In DNA form, the CDR3 reads TGTGCCAGCAGCTCAGTCCAAGCGGGAGTGTCAGTCTACAATGAGCAGTTCTTC. This sequence encodes CASSSVQAGVSVYNEQFF. V and J are TRBV7-6 and TRBJ2-1; the match to TRBD2 covers 8 bases. Germline values: CDR1 SGHVS, CDR2 FNYEAQ. J lost 3 bases, V lost 4 bases, and 14 bases had no gene match. This CDR3 comprises 18 residues.